Below, 29 T cell receptor beta chains from the same sample are listed, as sequenced in a study of T cells in Graves' hyperthyroidism and ophthalmopathy. TCR beta CDR3 regions were amplified from RNA. TCR CDR3 regions were first amplified by RT-PCR with HTBI primers. TCRdb reprocessed the multiplex PCR reads with MiXCR, giving one entry per CDR3 protein. The sample shows approximately 510,000 distinct CDR3 sequences, roughly 20% of them seen only once. Sequencing was performed on blood. The receptors come from a man aged 18 to 29 with Graves' hyperthyroidism.

This clonotype was counted many times. The chain is built from TRBV15 and TRBJ2-6; no reliable D call. The V end lost 4 bases, the J end lost 0 bases, and 10 bases lay between the germline ends. Germline V gene sequence: CDR1 LNHNV, CDR2 YYDKDF (reference sequence). The CDR3 consists of 16 residues. The CDR3 DNA follows: TGTGCCACCAGCAAAACCGGGCACTCTGGGGCCAACGTCCTGACTTTC. It is translated as CATSKTGHSGANVLTF.

In its sample, this clonotype was seen a few times. V gene TRBV5-1 combines with J gene TRBJ2-5; possibly TRBD2 for D (5 bases). CDR1 is SGHRS, CDR2 YFSETQ, per germline. This CDR3 spans 17 amino acids. Trimming stripped 0 bases from V and 5 bases from J, with 20 bases between. The CDR3 DNA is TGCGCCAGCAGCTTGGCGTCGGCGGGTTTCATGATGGAGACCCAGTACTTC. Translated: CASSLASAGFMMETQYF.

This clonotype was seen a handful of times. The chain has TRBV7-9 and TRBJ2-5, with D unclear. From germline, CDR1 is SEHNR and CDR2 FQNEAQ (reference sequence). V lost 0 bases and J lost 5, with 13 bases in between. This CDR3 region has 15 residues. The chain's CDR3 is CASSLALGSFETQYF. The CDR3 DNA is TGTGCCAGCAGCTTAGCGCTAGGGTCCTTTGAGACCCAGTACTTC.

This clonotype was picked up many times. The chain combines TRBV7-3 with TRBJ1-2; 9 bases line up with TRBD1. This CDR3 comprises 14 residues. Germline V gives CDR1 SGHTA, CDR2 FQGTGA. J was trimmed by 7 bases and V by 1 base; bases with no gene match: 4. The CDR3 bases are TGTGCCAGCAGCTTAAATGGACAGGGGACTGGCTACACCTTC. Protein sequence: CASSLNGQGTGYTF.

In this sample, this clonotype turned up many times. The chain couples TRBV7-9 to TRBJ1-3; a possible D gene is TRBD1 (6 bases). Trimming removed 5 bases at V and 4 bases at J, with 12 bases between. There are 14 residues in the CDR3. Germline loops: CDR1 SEHNR, CDR2 FQNEAQ (reference sequence). CDR3 nucleotides: TGTGCCAGCAGCCGTGGGGGGGCCGGAAACACCATATATTTT. As protein: CASSRGGAGNTIYF.

Details on this clonotype: Lacking the conserved final phenylalanine or tryptophan, this CDR3 likely reflects a read error. This rearrangement joins TRBV2 to TRBJ1-3; D gene uncertain. Per germline, CDR1 SNHLY and CDR2 FYNNEI. Trimming left V 5 bases short and J 0 bases short, with 11 bases between. The CDR3 loop spans 15 amino acids. CDR3 coding DNA: TGTGCCAGCAGTCGCTTCGGAAACTCTGGAAACACCATATATTAT. Translated, it gives CASSRFGNSGNTIYY.

Only a few counts were recorded for this clonotype. V gene TRBV5-1 combines with J gene TRBJ2-2; perhaps D is TRBD1 or TRBD2 (5 bases each). Trimming shortened V by 3 bases and J by 2 bases, and 17 bases separated the two germline ends. The germline V gene has CDR1 SGHRS and CDR2 YFSETQ. There are 17 residues in the CDR3. CDR3 nucleotide sequence: TGCGCCAGCAGCTGGGGACCCGACCGGGTAAACACCGGGGAGCTGTTTTTT. Translating it yields CASSWGPDRVNTGELFF.

V usage is TRBV10-3 and J usage is TRBJ2-7; TRBD1 aligns across 10 bases. The CDR3 runs to 14 residues. Germline V gene lookup returns CDR1 ENHRY and CDR2 SYGVKD. The ends lost 5 bases at V and 2 bases at J; junction bases unmatched: 3. The CDR3 DNA sequence: TGTGCCATCAGTTCGGGGACAGGGGCCTACGAGCAGTACTTC. Translation gives CAISSGTGAYEQYF.

CDR3 protein: CASSRQGSPQPQHF. The CDR3 coding sequence is TGTGCCAGCAGCCGACAGGGGTCCCCTCAGCCCCAGCATTTT. V and J are TRBV3-1 and TRBJ1-5; 8 bases map to TRBD1. After removal of 4 bases from V and 6 bases from J, the junction contained 5 bases not matched to a gene. The CDR3 spans 14 residues. CDR1 is LGHDT and CDR2 is YNNKEL in the germline V gene (reference sequence).

In this sample, this clonotype turned up many times. The chain combines TRBV27 with TRBJ1-5, with 12 bases fitting TRBD1. The CDR3 spans 15 residues. Germline V gives CDR1 MNHEY, CDR2 SMNVEV (reference sequence). Trimming took 2 bases from V and 7 from J; bases not matched to a gene: 3. CDR3 bases: TGTGCCAGCAGTTTAGGGACAGGGGGCAGGCAGCCCCAGCATTTT. Translating it yields CASSLGTGGRQPQHF.

In this sample, this clonotype turned up a few times. The V gene is TRBV29-1, the J gene TRBJ2-5; D may be TRBD2 (6 bases). The CDR3 totals 12 residues. Germline V gene lookup returns CDR1 SQVTM and CDR2 ANQGSEA. V lost 2 bases and J 4 bases, leaving 8 bases between the germline ends. The CDR3 nucleotides read TGCAGCGTTGAACAGGGAGGAGAGACCCAGTACTTC. The encoded protein is CSVEQGGETQYF.

This clonotype was found many times. This rearrangement joins TRBV6-5 to TRBJ1-1; D is possibly TRBD1 (5 bases). Looked up from germline, CDR1 is MNHEY and CDR2 is SVGAGI. This CDR3 has 14 amino acids. V gave up 2 bases and J gave up 3 bases, with 10 bases separating them. CDR3 nucleotides: TGTGCCAGCAGTTACGAAGGGGTGTACACTGAAGCTTTCTTT. Its protein is CASSYEGVYTEAFF.

This clonotype was observed at least ten times. V is TRBV2 and J is TRBJ1-5; 11 bases agree with TRBD1. Germline trimming cut 1 base from V and 5 bases from J; bases unmatched to any gene: 1. The CDR3 consists of 15 residues. Germline assignment: CDR1 SNHLY and CDR2 FYNNEI. This CDR3 reads CASSEGTGGYQPQHF. The CDR3 coding sequence is TGTGCCAGCAGTGAAGGGACAGGGGGCTATCAGCCCCAGCATTTT.

With regard to this clonotype: The junction departs from germline at one end; a sequencing error may be responsible. The rearrangement joins TRBV12-3 or TRBV12-4 to TRBJ2-5, with D tentatively TRBD1 (6 bases). This CDR3 region has 15 residues. DNA of the CDR3: TGTGCCAGCAGTTTTTTGGACAGTGGTGAAGATACCCAGTACTTC. This translates into CASSFLDSGEDTQYF.

This clonotype was seen repeatedly, ten times or more. The CDR3 sequence: CATSDTGTSGNYGELFF. CDR3 DNA: TGTGCCACCAGTGACACCGGGACTAGCGGGAACTACGGGGAGCTGTTTTTT. This chain links TRBV24-1 with TRBJ2-2; TRBD2 aligns across 13 bases. This CDR3 is built from 17 residues. V dropped 4 bases and J dropped 7; count of bases not matched to a gene: 8. Per the germline V gene, CDR1 is KGHDR and CDR2 is SFDVKD.

This clonotype was detected many times. This chain joins TRBV7-8 and TRBJ1-5, with a weak D call TRBD1 (6 bases). Trimming took 5 bases from V and 4 from J, leaving 15 bases between them. The CDR3 has 15 residues. CDR1 is SGHVS, CDR2 FQNEAQ, per germline. This chain's CDR3 is CASSIVGTTNQPQHF. In DNA, the CDR3 is TGTGCCAGCAGCATTGTTGGGACAACAAATCAGCCCCAGCATTTT. Supplemented by reference TRBV7-8 and TRBJ1-5, the full variable domain reads GAGVSQSPRYKVAKRGQDVALRCDPISGHVSLFWYQQALGQGPEFLTYFQNEAQLDKSGLPSDRFFAERPEGSVSTLKIQRTQQEDSAVYLCASSIVGTTNQPQHFGDGTRLSIL.

At least ten counts were recorded for this clonotype. This chain links TRBV20-1 with TRBJ2-7, with 8 bases matching TRBD1. Germline lookup yields CDR1 DFQATT and CDR2 SNEGSKA (reference sequence). J gave up 3 bases and V 5 bases, and 9 bases lay outside the gene matches. This CDR3 is built from 14 residues. The CDR3 region has the DNA TGCAGTGCTCACCCCGACAGGGGAATCTACGAGCAGTACTTC. Its translation: CSAHPDRGIYEQYF.

This clonotype was observed many times. V usage is TRBV19 and J usage is TRBJ1-4; 7 bases line up with TRBD1. This CDR3 region has 13 residues. Germline V lookup: CDR1 LNHDA, CDR2 SQIVND (reference sequence). J gave up 7 bases and V 7 bases, and 6 bases lay outside the gene matches. The CDR3 sequence is CASNRAGGEKLFF. CDR3 bases: TGTGCCAGTAACAGGGCAGGGGGTGAAAAACTGTTTTTT.

As regards this clonotype: A read error may explain this, as a much larger clone is one base away. The chain links TRBV2 to TRBJ2-2, with a weak D call TRBD1 (5 bases). Germline loops: CDR1 SNHLY, CDR2 FYNNEI. The V end lost 7 bases, the J end lost 3 bases, and 12 bases lay between the germline ends. The CDR3 covers 14 residues. CDR3 nucleotides: TGTGCCAGCAATGGACAAACGTACACCGGGGAGCTGTTTTTT. As protein: CASNGQTYTGELFF.

Note on this clonotype: One base away lies a much larger clone, so this may be a sequencing read error. The genes are TRBV15 and TRBJ1-2, with TRBD1 matching over 9 bases. The CDR3 loop spans 14 amino acids. Germline CDR1 reads LNHNV; CDR2 reads YYDKDF (reference sequence). The CDR3 DNA reads as TGTGCCACCAACAGAGAACAGGGGGCGCCTGGCTACACCTTC. It specifies CATNREQGAPGYTF.

This clonotype was seen ten or more times. This chain links TRBV6-1 with TRBJ1-2; D not certain. The CDR3 totals 9 residues. Looked up from germline, CDR1 is MNHNS and CDR2 is SASEGT. V was clipped by 7 bases and J by 14 bases, with 11 bases between them. CDR3: CASTPLRTF. Written as DNA, the CDR3 is TGTGCCAGCACCCCCTTACGGACCTTC.

This clonotype appeared a few times. The rearrangement joins TRBV5-1 to TRBJ2-7; D remains unclear. This CDR3 is 15 amino acids long. V shed 3 bases and J shed 6 bases, with 19 bases lying between them. Germline V CDR1 and CDR2: SGHRS, YFSETQ. The CDR3 reads CASSYSAIGPCEQYF. In DNA form, the CDR3 reads TGCGCCAGCAGCTACTCCGCTATAGGTCCCTGCGAGCAGTACTTC.

This clonotype was seen more than once but under ten times. The chain joins TRBV4-1 to TRBJ1-3, with 8 bases matching TRBD1. The length of the CDR3 is 17 residues. V lost 2 bases to trimming and J lost 2 bases; unmatched junction nucleotides: 8. Germline V gene data show CDR1 as MGHRA and CDR2 as YSYEKL. CDR3 loop: CASSQRGQGRAGNTIYF. Written as DNA, the CDR3 is TGCGCCAGCAGCCAACGAGGACAGGGACGGGCTGGAAACACCATATATTTT.

This clonotype was seen repeatedly, ten times or more. V usage is TRBV15 and J usage is TRBJ2-4, with a possible D match to TRBD1 (6 bases). The germline V and J ends were trimmed by 2 bases and 6 bases, with 14 bases remaining between them. The CDR3 totals 15 residues. CDR1 is LNHNV, CDR2 YYDKDF, per germline (reference sequence). CDR3 coding DNA: TGTGCCACCAGCAGATACGGACAGAACCTAAACATTCAGTACTTC. This codes for CATSRYGQNLNIQYF.

This clonotype was counted many times. The J gene is TRBJ2-7, the V gene TRBV2; 7 nucleotides agree with TRBD1. Germline-derived CDR1 and CDR2 are SNHLY and FYNNEI. V was clipped by 9 bases and J by 2 bases; unmatched bases: 4. This CDR3 comprises 12 residues. CDR3 nucleotide sequence: TGTGCCAGTGGACAGGACGCCTACGAGCAGTACTTC. Amino acid sequence: CASGQDAYEQYF.

This clonotype was counted many times. The chain employs TRBV19 and TRBJ1-1; D gene uncertain. Germline V gene sequence: CDR1 LNHDA, CDR2 SQIVND (reference sequence). The CDR3 covers 13 residues. V gave up 7 bases and J gave up 1 base, with 10 bases separating them. The CDR3 spells CASNSWANTEAFF. The CDR3 coding sequence is TGTGCCAGTAATTCGTGGGCGAACACTGAAGCTTTCTTT.

This clonotype occurred many times. The chain recombines TRBV6-5 with TRBJ1-5, with no clear D. The V gene lost 0 bases and the J gene lost 0 bases, with 9 bases spanning the gap. Germline V CDR1 and CDR2: MNHEY, SVGAGI. This CDR3 spans 16 amino acids. Here the CDR3 reads CASSYSTPISNQPQHF. The CDR3 DNA sequence: TGTGCCAGCAGTTACTCAACACCTATTAGCAATCAGCCCCAGCATTTT.

The chain links TRBV6-1 to TRBJ2-7, with 7 bases that match TRBD2. Germline V CDR1 and CDR2: MNHNS, SASEGT. J was trimmed by 2 bases and V by 6 bases; bases with no gene match: 4. CDR3 length equals 13 residues. In nucleotides, the CDR3 is TGTGCCAGCAGCCTAGCGGAGGCCTACGAGCAGTACTTC. Translating gives CASSLAEAYEQYF.

The chain employs TRBV20-1 and TRBJ2-7, with unresolved D. This CDR3 is built from 10 residues. The V end was cut by 3 bases, the J end by 5 bases, with 5 bases between. Germline V gene lookup returns CDR1 DFQATT and CDR2 SNEGSKA (reference sequence). CDR3 coding DNA: TGCAGTGCTAGGGTCCACGAGCAGTACTTC. As protein: CSARVHEQYF.